This TCR beta chain was recovered during a study of blood T cells in healthy people across ages. The trim removed 4 bases at V and 3 bases at J, leaving 4 bases unmatched. Germline V gene lookup returns CDR1 SGHAT and CDR2 FQNNGV. The CDR3 loop spans 15 amino acids. This clonotype has just a few counts. Its target is unknown. Combining a sample-barcoded 5' primer with a J-beta primer mix, a second PCR ran for about 7 to 12 cycles. Each CDR3 protein gets one entry after TCRdb re-called the 5' RACE reads with MiXCR. The data contain around 1,500,000 distinct CDR3 sequences, 35% to 45% of them singletons. The study, taken as a whole, reports: The long-lived group displayed more naive CD4+ cells, plus higher diversity, than the aged donors did. The study lacked donor CMV status, which possibly confounded expanded clonotype changes.

The sequence came from a woman under 30 in good health. The chain has TRBV11-2 and TRBJ2-1; 9 positions agree with TRBD1. Sequencing was carried out using blood. CDR3 in amino acids: CASSWRTGDYNEQFF. The CDR3 region has the DNA TGTGCCAGCAGCTGGCGGACAGGGGACTACAATGAGCAGTTCTTC.